This T cell receptor (beta chain) was observed in a study of blood T cell repertoires in COVID-19. At the level of the study: The origin of the acute and convalescent COVID-19 samples was the United States, Italy and Spain. T cells, B-cell-depleted T cells, or PBMCs provided the cDNA or gDNA that served as material.

As processed by the authors: From reference gene primer amplification, estimates of nucleated cell counts were derived. Data came from immunoSEQ multiplex PCR; TCRdb stores just in-frame clones and leaves some out. V, J and clone size reflect that table, while D and trimming were determined from the DNA. Of 140,000 to 150,000 clones in the sample, about 80% were seen once. With 4 bases removed from V and 2 bases from J, the gap between germline ends came to 8 bases. The CDR3 is 13 residues long. Germline values: CDR1 MNHEY, CDR2 SVGEGT. The chain joins TRBV6-2 or TRBV6-3 to TRBJ1-1; no firm D call. Sequenced input: peripheral blood. This TCR derives from a man between 65 and 79 years old who had recovered from COVID-19. CDR3 DNA: TGTGCCAGCAGTTTGGGAGAAAACACTGAAGCTTTCTTT. Its protein product is CASSLGENTEAFF.